This T cell receptor (beta chain) stems from a study of control samples from healthy donors and cancer patients. This CDR3 is 14 amino acids long. Germline CDR1 is MNHEY and CDR2 is SMNVEV (reference sequence). The junction had 3 bases not matched to a gene; V was cut back by 6 bases and J by 0 bases. Method: immunoSEQ multiplex PCR; TCRdb's copy keeps in-frame clones and lacks some. The sample records around 250,000 clones, over 75% being singletons. Sequenced material: PBMCs. This chain uses TRBV27 with TRBJ2-7; 9 bases agree with TRBD1. This receptor was taken from a woman aged 55-70 years with lung cancer. CDR3 amino acids: CASRGTGSSYEQYF. DNA for the CDR3: TGTGCCAGCAGGGGGACAGGGAGCTCCTACGAGCAGTACTTC.